Listed below are T cell receptor beta chains from one sample, sequenced in a study of radiation and T cells in renal cell carcinoma. The table came from immunoSEQ multiplex PCR; TCRdb's copy has only in-frame clones and leaves some out. The sample lists about 130,000 clones, about 88% occurring once. The sequenced sample was blood, obtained from a patient whose treatment included radiotherapy and nephrectomy. The receptors shown here come from a woman aged 50 to 60 with renal cell carcinoma. Each CDR3 is given with its conserved first and last residue. D genes are given only for firm matches. Clone size, where shown, is once, few, many, or a class for clones that have expanded.

v_call: TRBV4-3
j_call: TRBJ2-5
d_call: .
clone_size: .
cdr3_nt: TGCGCCAGCAGCCAAGATCTTGCTGAGGGGGAAGGGGAGACCCAGTACTTC
cdr3_aa: CASSQDLAEGEGETQYF

v_call: TRBV30
j_call: TRBJ1-5
d_call: TRBD1
clone_size: .
cdr3_nt: TGTGCCTGTACAGGGGTAGGCAGCAATCAGCCCCAGCATTTT
cdr3_aa: CACTGVGSNQPQHF

v_call: TRBV13
j_call: TRBJ2-1
d_call: .
clone_size: .
cdr3_nt: TGTGCCAGCAGCCCCAGGACAGACTACAATGAGCAGTTCTTC
cdr3_aa: CASSPRTDYNEQFF

v_call: TRBV5-6
j_call: TRBJ1-2
d_call: TRBD1
clone_size: .
cdr3_nt: TGTGCCAGCAGCTTGGACGGTTCGGGACAGTACTATGGCTACACCTTC
cdr3_aa: CASSLDGSGQYYGYTF

v_call: TRBV5-1
j_call: TRBJ2-3
d_call: TRBD1
clone_size: .
cdr3_nt: TGCGCCAGCTTTGACAGGGTTGGCACAGATACGCAGTATTTT
cdr3_aa: CASFDRVGTDTQYF

v_call: TRBV5-6
j_call: TRBJ1-4
d_call: .
clone_size: .
cdr3_nt: TGTGCCAGCAGCTTTCGACGTACAGCAAATGAAAAACTGTTTTTT
cdr3_aa: CASSFRRTANEKLFF

v_call: TRBV5-4
j_call: TRBJ2-5
d_call: .
clone_size: .
cdr3_nt: TGTGCCAGCAGCTTGGCAGGTACCCAAGAGACCCAGTACTTC
cdr3_aa: CASSLAGTQETQYF

v_call: TRBV5-4
j_call: TRBJ2-7
d_call: .
clone_size: .
cdr3_nt: TGTGCCAGCAGCTTGGAGTCGTCAGACGGGGACCGCGAGCAGTACTTC
cdr3_aa: CASSLESSDGDREQYF

v_call: TRBV7-3
j_call: TRBJ2-2
d_call: .
clone_size: few
cdr3_nt: TGTGCCAGCAGCTTTTCCGGTCCCGGGGAGCTGTTTTTT
cdr3_aa: CASSFSGPGELFF

v_call: TRBV12-5
j_call: TRBJ1-2
d_call: .
clone_size: .
cdr3_nt: TGTGCTAGTGGCTACGAATTGGGGCGGAGTGGAGGCTACACCTTC
cdr3_aa: CASGYELGRSGGYTF

v_call: TRBV7-8
j_call: TRBJ2-1
d_call: TRBD1
clone_size: .
cdr3_nt: TGTGCCAGCAGCCCTGGGACAGCGAACAATGAGCAGTTCTTC
cdr3_aa: CASSPGTANNEQFF

v_call: TRBV4-2
j_call: TRBJ1-5
d_call: .
clone_size: .
cdr3_nt: TGTGCCAGCAGCTTACATGGACAGAATGGCAATCAGCCCCAGCATTTT
cdr3_aa: CASSLHGQNGNQPQHF

v_call: TRBV4-2
j_call: TRBJ1-5
d_call: .
clone_size: once
cdr3_nt: TGTGCCAGCAGCCAAGAAAAGCCCGGGAGGGGGCCCCAGCATTTT
cdr3_aa: CASSQEKPGRGPQHF

v_call: TRBV19
j_call: TRBJ1-6
d_call: .
clone_size: .
cdr3_nt: TGTGCCAGTAGTATCGAGCCGGGCTTTGAATCACCCCTCCACTTT
cdr3_aa: CASSIEPGFESPLHF

v_call: TRBV4-1
j_call: TRBJ2-7
d_call: .
clone_size: few
cdr3_nt: TGCGCCAGCAGCCAAGGAGTATGGGTCGAGCAGTACTTC
cdr3_aa: CASSQGVWVEQYF

v_call: TRBV15
j_call: TRBJ1-3
d_call: .
clone_size: .
cdr3_nt: TGTGCCACCAGCAGAGATTATCGAGGAAACACCATATATTTT
cdr3_aa: CATSRDYRGNTIYF

v_call: TRBV21-1
j_call: TRBJ2-4
d_call: .
clone_size: .
cdr3_nt: TGTGCCAGCAGCAGTTTACGGTCACTAGCCAAAAACATTCAGTACTTC
cdr3_aa: CASSSLRSLAKNIQYF

v_call: TRBV6-5
j_call: TRBJ2-3
d_call: .
clone_size: .
cdr3_nt: TGTGCCAGCAGAAAAGGCGGTTACGGCACAGATACGCAGTATTTT
cdr3_aa: CASRKGGYGTDTQYF

v_call: TRBV2
j_call: TRBJ2-1
d_call: .
clone_size: .
cdr3_nt: TGTGCCAGCGGATTATGGGACCCTACCTCCTACAATGAGCAGTTCTTC
cdr3_aa: CASGLWDPTSYNEQFF

v_call: TRBV4-3
j_call: TRBJ1-5
d_call: TRBD1
clone_size: .
cdr3_nt: TGCGCCAGCAGCTCAACTGACAGGGGGGATCAGCCCCAGCATTTT
cdr3_aa: CASSSTDRGDQPQHF

v_call: TRBV29-1
j_call: TRBJ2-7
d_call: .
clone_size: .
cdr3_nt: TGCAGCGTTGTACAGGGAGACCCCTACGAGCAGTACTTC
cdr3_aa: CSVVQGDPYEQYF

v_call: TRBV7-2
j_call: TRBJ1-2
d_call: TRBD1
clone_size: .
cdr3_nt: TGTGCCAGCAGCACTGCGGGACAGGGGCTTAACTATGGCTACACCTTC
cdr3_aa: CASSTAGQGLNYGYTF

v_call: TRBV5-1
j_call: TRBJ2-5
d_call: TRBD1
clone_size: .
cdr3_nt: TGCGCCAGCAGCTTGATGGCACAGGGGGAAGCAGAGACCCAGTACTTC
cdr3_aa: CASSLMAQGEAETQYF

v_call: TRBV7-9
j_call: TRBJ1-1
d_call: TRBD1
clone_size: .
cdr3_nt: TGTGCCAGTTACCGGACAGGAGTGAACACTGAAGCTTTCTTT
cdr3_aa: CASYRTGVNTEAFF

v_call: TRBV14
j_call: TRBJ2-1
d_call: TRBD2
clone_size: .
cdr3_nt: TGTGCCAGCAGCTCACTAGCGGAGGGCCCCTACAATGAGCAGTTCTTC
cdr3_aa: CASSSLAEGPYNEQFF

v_call: TRBV4-1
j_call: TRBJ1-1
d_call: .
clone_size: .
cdr3_nt: TGCGCCAGCAGCCAAGCTCGACAGAACACTGAAGCTTTCTTT
cdr3_aa: CASSQARQNTEAFF

v_call: TRBV6-6
j_call: TRBJ2-1
d_call: .
clone_size: .
cdr3_nt: TGTGCCAGCAGTCCGACAGTAGAGCAGTTCTTC
cdr3_aa: CASSPTVEQFF

v_call: TRBV2
j_call: TRBJ1-2
d_call: TRBD1
clone_size: .
cdr3_nt: TGTGCCAGCGCCGACCGGACAGGGGCTAACTATGGCTACACCTTC
cdr3_aa: CASADRTGANYGYTF

v_call: TRBV5-1
j_call: TRBJ1-4
d_call: .
clone_size: .
cdr3_nt: TGCGCCAGCAGCTTGGGGCGGCCAACTAATGAAAAACTGTTTTTT
cdr3_aa: CASSLGRPTNEKLFF

v_call: TRBV5-4
j_call: TRBJ2-6
d_call: .
clone_size: .
cdr3_nt: TGTGCCAGCAGCTTGGCAGGTGCGGCCAACGTCCTGACTTTC
cdr3_aa: CASSLAGAANVLTF

v_call: TRBV7-2
j_call: TRBJ2-4
d_call: .
clone_size: .
cdr3_nt: TGTGCCAGCAGCTTAGACCTCGCCGACGGAAACATTCAGTACTTC
cdr3_aa: CASSLDLADGNIQYF

v_call: TRBV4-2
j_call: TRBJ1-2
d_call: .
clone_size: .
cdr3_nt: TGTGCCAGCAGCCAAGGGGAGGCGGACTATGGCTACACCTTC
cdr3_aa: CASSQGEADYGYTF

v_call: TRBV30
j_call: TRBJ2-3
d_call: TRBD2
clone_size: .
cdr3_nt: TGTGCCTGGAGTGGTAGCGGGGGGGCGATAGATACGCAGTATTTT
cdr3_aa: CAWSGSGGAIDTQYF

v_call: TRBV11-2
j_call: TRBJ2-2
d_call: .
clone_size: .
cdr3_nt: TGTGCCAGCAGCGCTCAGGGTTACACCGGGGAGCTGTTTTTT
cdr3_aa: CASSAQGYTGELFF

v_call: TRBV7-6
j_call: TRBJ2-3
d_call: .
clone_size: .
cdr3_nt: TGTGCCAGCAGCTTAGTAAACAGCCCTACAGATACGCAGTATTTT
cdr3_aa: CASSLVNSPTDTQYF

v_call: TRBV12-2
j_call: TRBJ2-7
d_call: .
clone_size: once
cdr3_nt: TGTGCAAGTCGTGACAGGGACGTGGGGCACGAGCAGTACTTC
cdr3_aa: CASRDRDVGHEQYF

v_call: TRBV28
j_call: TRBJ1-3
d_call: .
clone_size: once
cdr3_nt: TGTGCCAGCAGTGGGGCCAGGGAAAACACCATATATTTT
cdr3_aa: CASSGARENTIYF

v_call: TRBV6-1
j_call: TRBJ2-1
d_call: .
clone_size: .
cdr3_nt: TGTGCCAGCCGACAGGCGAGCTCCTACAATGAGCAGTTCTTC
cdr3_aa: CASRQASSYNEQFF

v_call: TRBV7-9
j_call: TRBJ1-2
d_call: .
clone_size: once
cdr3_nt: TGTGCCAGCAGCTTAGAGAACCCCCGCGTTCGAGGCTACACCTTC
cdr3_aa: CASSLENPRVRGYTF